A single sample gave rise to the 7 T cell receptor beta chains below, sequenced in a study of shared clonotypes between healthy human individuals. Profiled with immunoSEQ multiplex PCR; TCRdb holds only in-frame clones, not every one. The sample carries approximately 2.4 million clones, roughly 95% recorded once. Sequencing input: naive CD4+ T cells sorted from blood. Regarding subset: CD45RA+ positively selected. Source of these receptors: a man aged 18 to 35 in good health.

V and J are TRBV5-1 and TRBJ2-6, with D unclear. This CDR3 has 16 residues. CDR1 SGHRS and CDR2 YFSETQ come from the germline V gene. V gave up 0 bases and J gave up 0 bases, with 7 bases separating them. This CDR3 is CASSLASVSGANVLTF. Written as DNA, the CDR3 is TGCGCCAGCAGCTTGGCCTCAGTCTCTGGGGCCAACGTCCTGACTTTC.

V is TRBV30 and J is TRBJ2-3; D is perhaps TRBD1 or TRBD2 (5 bases each). Germline V gene lookup returns CDR1 GTSNPN and CDR2 SVGIG (reference sequence). V lost 2 bases and J 0 bases, leaving 21 bases between the germline ends. The CDR3 spans 18 residues. CDR3 nucleotide sequence: TGTGCCTGGAGTACCTTCGGGACCCACTTGGCCAGCACAGATACGCAGTATTTT. This translates into CAWSTFGTHLASTDTQYF.

V is TRBV5-1 and J is TRBJ2-1, with 12 bases identical to TRBD2. The germline gives CDR1 SGHRS, CDR2 YFSETQ. This CDR3 region has 17 residues. V lost 3 bases to trimming and J lost 8 bases; unmatched junction nucleotides: 12. CDR3: CASSWTGLAGEGHEQFF. CDR3 in DNA: TGCGCCAGCAGCTGGACGGGACTAGCGGGCGAGGGCCATGAGCAGTTCTTC.

This chain uses TRBV6-1 with TRBJ1-2; no firm D call. This CDR3 contains 13 residues. CDR1 is MNHNS and CDR2 is SASEGT in the germline V gene. V dropped 4 bases and J dropped 8 bases, with 14 bases sitting between them. CDR3 loop: CASSADGSGGYTF. The CDR3 DNA sequence: TGTGCCAGCAGTGCGGACGGGTCGGGAGGCTACACCTTC.

The chain is built from TRBV18 and TRBJ1-1; the match to TRBD1 covers 12 bases. Germline loops: CDR1 KGHSH, CDR2 LQKENI. The V segment lost 1 base and the J segment 2 bases; nucleotides outside the gene matches: 8. CDR3 length: 18 amino acids. The CDR3 sequence is CASSPRRDRGPVNTEAFF. The DNA for the CDR3 is TGTGCCAGCTCACCACGCCGGGACAGGGGGCCGGTAAACACTGAAGCTTTCTTT.

This clone was observed a single time. The V and J genes are TRBV11-2 and TRBJ2-1, with 7 bases aligning to TRBD1. CDR1 SGHAT and CDR2 FQNNGV come from the germline V gene. The J segment lost 6 bases and the V segment lost 5 bases, leaving 10 bases of the junction unmatched. The CDR3 runs 15 residues. CDR3 region: CASSLDRPPTNEQFF. CDR3 nucleotide sequence: TGTGCCAGCAGCCTGGACAGGCCCCCTACCAATGAGCAGTTCTTC.

The V call is TRBV10-1, the J call TRBJ2-7; 9 bases fit TRBD1. Trimming cost V 7 bases and J 2 bases; bases outside gene matches: 15. CDR3 size: 17 residues. Germline V gene sequence: CDR1 WNHNN, CDR2 SYGVQD (reference sequence). CDR3 sequence reads: CASIVTLATGGPYEQYF. The CDR3 nucleotides are TGCGCCAGCATCGTTACCCTAGCGACAGGGGGTCCCTACGAGCAGTACTTC.